The entry below gives a single T cell receptor beta chain sequence along with its context. The antigen is unknown. This sample stems from a study of T cell clonotyping in hematopoietic cell transplantation. Study-wide results and limits: Pathologically expanded recipient clonotypes increased progressively from day 30 to day 180 as diversity fell. Without cell sorting, CD4 versus CD8 contributions remain unresolved. Few recipient clonotypes overlapped donors; over 95% were de novo at given depth.

Trimming removed 5 bases from V and 11 bases from J, with 12 bases in between. The CDR3 runs 12 residues. Germline values: CDR1 MDHEN, CDR2 SYDVKM. Here immunoSEQ multiplex PCR was the method, and the copy in TCRdb shows in-frame clones only, minus some. The table records more than 65,000 clones, just under 95% of them present only once. The rearrangement links TRBV28 to TRBJ1-4; weak D call: TRBD1 (5 bases). The clonotype comes from a man in his fifties or sixties in good health. Some clones in this sample may be carry-over from other donors' samples. Sequencing input: peripheral blood mononuclear cells. The CDR3 reads CASSAGHRKLFF. DNA for the CDR3: TGTGCCAGCAGTGCGGGGCATCGGAAACTGTTTTTT.